This paragraph covers one T cell receptor (beta chain) sequence. Germline CDR1 reads MNHEY; CDR2 reads SVGAGI. CDR3 size: 14 residues. The V segment lost 4 bases and the J segment 8 bases; nucleotides outside the gene matches: 4. This entry comes from a study of blood T cell repertoires in COVID-19. Study overall: From T cells, B-cell-depleted T cells, or PBMCs came the material, which was cDNA or gDNA.

In the original analysis: Estimates of nucleated cell counts were drawn from the amplification of reference gene primers. Data came from immunoSEQ multiplex PCR; TCRdb stores just in-frame clones and leaves some out. Clonal size and the V and J genes are those of that table, whereas D and trimming came from the DNA. The repertoire holds around 95,000 clones, with almost 80% as singletons. What was sequenced was peripheral blood. The clonotype was recovered from a woman between 65 and 79 years old with acute or convalescent COVID-19. V is TRBV6-5 and J is TRBJ2-1, with TRBD2 matching 11 bases. CDR3 region: CASSLAGGPYEQFF. CDR3 bases: TGTGCCAGCAGTTTAGCGGGGGGGCCCTATGAGCAGTTCTTC.